This entry lists 12 T cell receptor beta chains sequenced from one sample in a study of CD8+ T cells in alopecia areata. Sequencing used cDNA as its template, made by extracting RNA and reverse transcribing it. Profiling relied on immunoSEQ multiplex PCR, and the TCRdb table lists in-frame clones only, not all of them. The sample holds some 190,000 clones, more than 55% seen once. Described treatment: oral pan-JAK inhibitor, 5-10 mg twice daily. This material consisted of CD4+ T cells sorted from blood, taken at week 4, from a patient treated with tofacitinib. Receptors were obtained from a human donor with alopecia areata.

The chain recombines TRBV30 with TRBJ2-7; TRBD1 agrees at 9 bases. The CDR3 covers 14 residues. The germline V gene encodes CDR1 GTSNPN and CDR2 SVGIG (reference sequence). V gave up 5 bases and J gave up 3 bases; unmatched junction bases: 8. CDR3: CAWRRDRESYEQYF. The CDR3 nucleotides are TGTGCCTGGCGCCGGGACAGGGAGAGCTACGAGCAGTACTTC.

This clone was detected a few times. The CDR3 spells CSSQQGMNTEAFF. CDR3 DNA: TGCAGCTCGCAACAGGGGATGAACACTGAAGCTTTCTTT. This sequence joins TRBV29-1 and TRBJ1-1; TRBD1 agrees at 7 bases. J lost 0 bases, V lost 8 bases, and 6 bases had no gene match. The CDR3 runs to 13 residues. Germline lookup yields CDR1 SQVTM and CDR2 ANQGSEA.

The gene calls are TRBV6-5 and TRBJ2-7; 12 nucleotides match TRBD1. CDR1 is MNHEY, CDR2 SVGAGI, per germline. CDR3 size: 15 residues. V dropped 2 bases and J dropped 3; count of bases not matched to a gene: 2. The CDR3 DNA reads TGTGCCAGCAGTTACAGGGACAGGGGGCGCTACGAGCAGTACTTC. It is translated as CASSYRDRGRYEQYF.

V gene TRBV30 combines with J gene TRBJ1-1, with unresolved D. V gave up 3 bases and J gave up 6 bases, with 14 bases separating them. The CDR3 sequence is 13 residues long. Germline V gene sequence: CDR1 GTSNPN, CDR2 SVGIG (reference sequence). As DNA, the CDR3 is TGTGCCTGGAGCTTGAGATTAGCTGCTGAAGCTTTCTTT. Its protein product is CAWSLRLAAEAFF.

This clone has just a few counts. The DNA of the CDR3 is TGTGCCAGCAGCTTGGCAAACACAGGGGGTGGCTACACCTTC. Its protein is CASSLANTGGGYTF. The chain recombines TRBV7-9 with TRBJ1-2; the match to TRBD1 covers 8 bases. Per the germline V gene, CDR1 is SEHNR and CDR2 is FQNEAQ (reference sequence). V shed 3 bases, J shed 7 bases, and the junction held 7 bases outside the gene matches. The CDR3 consists of 14 residues.

This sequence joins TRBV5-1 and TRBJ1-1; 7 bases agree with TRBD1. The length of the CDR3 is 15 residues. V shed 3 bases, J shed 0 bases, and the junction held 5 bases outside the gene matches. Germline CDR1 is SGHRS and CDR2 is YFSETQ. The CDR3 nucleotides read TGCGCCAGCAGCTGGGGGACAGAGCTGAACACTGAAGCTTTCTTT. Protein: CASSWGTELNTEAFF. The full variable domain, completed using reference TRBV5-1 and TRBJ1-1, is KAGVTQTPRYLIKTRGQQVTLSCSPISGHRSVSWYQQTPGQGLQFLFEYFSETQRNKGNFPGRFSGRQFSNSRSEMNVSTLELGDSALYLCASSWGTELNTEAFFGQGTRLTVV.

This clone was seen a single time. The chain's CDR3 is CSAVEGLSFTGELFF. Here the CDR3 DNA reads TGCAGCGCTGTAGAGGGACTATCTTTCACCGGGGAGCTGTTTTTT. J is TRBJ2-2 and V is TRBV29-1; 7 bases agree with TRBD2. Germline values: CDR1 SQVTM, CDR2 ANQGSEA. V lost 7 bases to trimming and J lost 4 bases; unmatched junction nucleotides: 12. The CDR3 contains 15 residues.

This clone was seen a single time. The chain joins TRBV6-6 to TRBJ1-4; unclear D gene. Per the germline V gene, CDR1 is MNHNY and CDR2 is SVGAGI (reference sequence). The CDR3 contains 15 residues. V dropped 0 bases and J dropped 0 bases, with 5 bases sitting between them. CDR3 amino acids: CASSYSDATNEKLFF. Written as DNA, the CDR3 is TGTGCCAGCAGTTACTCGGATGCAACTAATGAAAAACTGTTTTTT.

The rearrangement links TRBV30 to TRBJ1-1; 10 bases match TRBD1. Trimming took 2 bases from V and 5 from J; bases not matched to a gene: 2. Germline V gives CDR1 GTSNPN, CDR2 SVGIG (reference sequence). The CDR3 sequence is 13 residues long. CDR3 loop: CAWSRQGATEAFF. The CDR3 bases are TGTGCCTGGAGTAGACAGGGGGCAACTGAAGCTTTCTTT.

The CDR3 here is CASSGAPRSYEQYF. Written as DNA, the CDR3 is TGTGCCAGCAGTGGGGCCCCTAGGTCCTACGAGCAGTACTTC. This chain uses TRBV28 with TRBJ2-7, with D perhaps TRBD1 (5 bases). V was pared by 5 bases and J by 1 base, with 12 bases between. The CDR3 extends over 14 amino acids. Germline values: CDR1 MDHEN, CDR2 SYDVKM. Using reference TRBV28 and TRBJ2-7 for the parts outside the CDR3, the full variable domain is DVKVTQSSRYLVKRTGEKVFLECVQDMDHENMFWYRQDPGLGLRLIYFSYDVKMKEKGDIPEGYSVSREKKERFSLILESASTNQTSMYLCASSGAPRSYEQYFGPGTRLTVT.

V usage is TRBV7-2 and J usage is TRBJ2-5; D remains unclear. Germline lookup yields CDR1 SGHTA and CDR2 FQGNSA. The CDR3 is 13 residues long. V was clipped by 5 bases and J by 5 bases, with 12 bases between them. The CDR3 here is CASSQWGVETQYF. The CDR3 DNA reads TGTGCCAGCAGCCAATGGGGTGTGGAGACCCAGTACTTC. The whole variable domain, filled in from reference TRBV7-2 and TRBJ2-5, reads GAGVSQSPSNKVTEKGKDVELRCDPISGHTALYWYRQSLGQGLEFLIYFQGNSAPDKSGLPSDRFSAERTGGSVSTLTIQRTQQEDSAVYLCASSQWGVETQYFGPGTRLLVL.

The chain combines TRBV29-1 with TRBJ2-5, with TRBD2 matching 10 bases. Per germline, CDR1 SQVTM and CDR2 ANQGSEA. The J segment lost 2 bases and the V segment lost 3 bases, leaving 3 bases of the junction unmatched. This CDR3 has 14 amino acids. Written as DNA, the CDR3 is TGCAGCGTTGACCCTAGCGGGGGTCAAGAGACCCAGTACTTC. It is translated as CSVDPSGGQETQYF.